These T cell receptor beta chains were read from a single sample in a study of T cells in Graves' hyperthyroidism and ophthalmopathy. A single record per CDR3 protein comes from TCRdb applying MiXCR to the multiplex PCR reads. The table records some 770,000 distinct CDR3 sequences, about 15% of them present only once. Sequencing was done on a sample of blood. These receptor sequences come from a man younger than 35 with Graves' hyperthyroidism. The CDR3 runs from the conserved cysteine through the conserved F or W. D genes are given only for firm matches. Some rows have no size entry. The others give once, few or many, or a class for an expanded clone.

cdr3_aa: CASSLGQGAGGYTF
cdr3_nt: TGTGCCAGCAGTTTGGGACAGGGGGCCGGTGGCTACACCTTC
j_call: TRBJ1-2
d_call: TRBD1
v_call: TRBV12-3/TRBV12-4
clone_size: many

cdr3_aa: CALGVLAGGPGELFF
cdr3_nt: TGTGCCTTAGGGGTGCTAGCGGGAGGTCCCGGGGAGCTGTTTTTT
j_call: TRBJ2-2
d_call: TRBD2
v_call: TRBV2
clone_size: NA

cdr3_aa: CASSSGLAGRSDIQYF
cdr3_nt: TGCGCCAGCAGCTCCGGACTAGCGGGAAGGAGCGACATTCAGTACTTC
j_call: TRBJ2-4
d_call: TRBD2
v_call: TRBV5-1
clone_size: many

cdr3_aa: CAWSVGLTSGSSNEQFF
cdr3_nt: TGTGCCTGGAGTGTAGGGTTGACTAGCGGGAGTTCGAATGAGCAGTTCTTC
j_call: TRBJ2-1
d_call: TRBD2
v_call: TRBV30
clone_size: many

cdr3_aa: CSAVGTSGRNEQFF
cdr3_nt: TGCAGTGCGGTCGGGACTAGCGGGAGGAATGAGCAGTTCTTC
j_call: TRBJ2-1
d_call: TRBD2
v_call: TRBV20-1
clone_size: NA

cdr3_aa: CASMRPLLSEKLFF
cdr3_nt: TGTGCCAGCATGAGACCCCTATTGAGTGAAAAACTGTTTTTT
j_call: TRBJ1-4
d_call: NA
v_call: TRBV12-3/TRBV12-4
clone_size: many

cdr3_aa: CAWSVMNTEAFF
cdr3_nt: TGTGCCTGGAGTGTAATGAACACTGAAGCTTTCTTT
j_call: TRBJ1-1
d_call: NA
v_call: TRBV30
clone_size: many

cdr3_aa: CASSFASGTVYEQYF
cdr3_nt: TGTGCCAGCAGCTTCGCCTCCGGGACAGTCTACGAGCAGTACTTC
j_call: TRBJ2-7
d_call: TRBD1
v_call: TRBV3-1
clone_size: NA

cdr3_aa: CASSGGQGPYEQYF
cdr3_nt: TGTGCCAGCAGCGGAGGACAGGGCCCCTACGAGCAGTACTTC
j_call: TRBJ2-7
d_call: TRBD1
v_call: TRBV9
clone_size: many

cdr3_aa: CASSLEGEYEQYF
cdr3_nt: TGTGCCAGCAGTTTAGAGGGGGAATACGAGCAGTACTTC
j_call: TRBJ2-7
d_call: NA
v_call: TRBV28
clone_size: many

cdr3_aa: CATSEQATGELFF
cdr3_nt: TGTGCCACCAGTGAGCAAGCCACCGGGGAGCTGTTTTTT
j_call: TRBJ2-2
d_call: NA
v_call: TRBV24-1
clone_size: few

cdr3_aa: CSATGTSGSREQFF
cdr3_nt: TGCAGTGCAACCGGGACTAGCGGGAGTCGTGAGCAGTTCTTC
j_call: TRBJ2-1
d_call: TRBD2
v_call: TRBV20-1
clone_size: few

cdr3_aa: CASSQDAREQYF
cdr3_nt: TGCGCCAGCAGCCAAGATGCGAGGGAGCAGTACTTC
j_call: TRBJ2-7
d_call: NA
v_call: TRBV4-1
clone_size: NA